This TCR beta chain was profiled in a study of blood T cell repertoires in COVID-19. Authors' methods: Reference gene primers were amplified, and this amplification served to estimate nucleated cell counts. Measured with immunoSEQ multiplex PCR; TCRdb has only the in-frame clones, and not every one. That table is the source of V, J and clone size, and D and trimming were worked out from the DNA. This sample yields 150,000 to 200,000 clones, of which around 80% are seen a single time; about 19% belongs to the top ten. This clonotype originated in a woman of 80 years or more with acute or convalescent COVID-19. The source material was peripheral blood.

CDR3 bases: TGTGCCAGCAGCTTCTTTAGCACTGAAGCTTTCTTT. Protein sequence: CASSFFSTEAFF. The V and J genes are TRBV5-8 and TRBJ1-1; D call uncertain. V was shortened by 2 bases and J by 4 bases, with 6 bases between the two germline ends. CDR1 is SGHTS and CDR2 is YDEGEE in the germline V gene. This CDR3 contains 12 residues.